A selection of T cell receptor beta chains follows, all from one sample in a study of blood T cell repertoires in COVID-19. Libraries were prepared by immunoSEQ multiplex PCR; TCRdb keeps only in-frame clonotypes and omits some of them. The sample carries about 40,000 clones, around 86% recorded once. Specimen: peripheral blood. These receptors came from a middle-aged man in a cohort sampled during active COVID-19. Each CDR3 is given with its conserved first and last residue. D genes are given only for firm matches. Size tells how often a clone was seen (once, few, many) or the class of an expanded clone, and some rows leave it out.

CDR3nt: TGTGCCAGCAGTCTTCTGGGCGCGGGCGTCGGCGGGGAGCTGTTTTTT
CDR3aa: CASSLLGAGVGGELFF
j_gene: TRBJ2-2
d_gene: NA
abundance: NA
v_gene: TRBV11-2

CDR3nt: TGTGCCAGCCGGGACAGGGGAGGGTTGAACTATGGCTACACCTTC
CDR3aa: CASRDRGGLNYGYTF
j_gene: TRBJ1-2
d_gene: TRBD1
abundance: NA
v_gene: TRBV19

CDR3nt: TGTGCCAGCAGTTTGTACACGAACACTGAAGCTTTCTTT
CDR3aa: CASSLYTNTEAFF
j_gene: TRBJ1-1
d_gene: NA
abundance: few
v_gene: TRBV27

CDR3nt: TGTGCCACCAGTGAGAGAAGCGAGACGGTATACAATGAGCAGTTCTTC
CDR3aa: CATSERSETVYNEQFF
j_gene: TRBJ2-1
d_gene: NA
abundance: NA
v_gene: TRBV24-1

CDR3nt: TGCGCCAGCAGCCGAGACCCCCTGGACAGGATTGAAAAACTGTTTTTT
CDR3aa: CASSRDPLDRIEKLFF
j_gene: TRBJ1-4
d_gene: TRBD1
abundance: NA
v_gene: TRBV4-1

CDR3nt: TGTGCCAGCAGCCCGAACCCAGGGGTCTCCACTGAAGCTTTCTTT
CDR3aa: CASSPNPGVSTEAFF
j_gene: TRBJ1-1
d_gene: NA
abundance: once
v_gene: TRBV7-8

CDR3nt: TGTGCCAGCAGCCCCGCGGGTTGGGGCAATGAGCAGTTCTTC
CDR3aa: CASSPAGWGNEQFF
j_gene: TRBJ2-1
d_gene: NA
abundance: NA
v_gene: TRBV7-2

CDR3nt: TGTGCCAGCAGTCCACTAGCGGGAGGGACAGATACGCAGTATTTT
CDR3aa: CASSPLAGGTDTQYF
j_gene: TRBJ2-3
d_gene: TRBD2
abundance: NA
v_gene: TRBV2

CDR3nt: TGTGCCAGCAGCGTAGGACAGTCTAACTATGGCTACACCTTC
CDR3aa: CASSVGQSNYGYTF
j_gene: TRBJ1-2
d_gene: NA
abundance: NA
v_gene: TRBV9

CDR3nt: TGCAGCCTCTGTTTTGGCACAGATACGCAGTATTTT
CDR3aa: CSLCFGTDTQYF
j_gene: TRBJ2-3
d_gene: NA
abundance: once
v_gene: TRBV29-1

CDR3nt: TGTGCCAGCAGTTTAGGGCTGGCTGAAGCTTTCTTT
CDR3aa: CASSLGLAEAFF
j_gene: TRBJ1-1
d_gene: NA
abundance: NA
v_gene: TRBV12-3/TRBV12-4

CDR3nt: TGTGCCAGCAGTCGGACAACCTACAATGAGCAGTTCTTC
CDR3aa: CASSRTTYNEQFF
j_gene: TRBJ2-1
d_gene: NA
abundance: NA
v_gene: TRBV3-1/TRBV3-2

CDR3nt: TGCGCCAGCAGGGGGACAGGGAGTAACTACGAGCAGTACTTC
CDR3aa: CASRGTGSNYEQYF
j_gene: TRBJ2-7
d_gene: TRBD1
abundance: NA
v_gene: TRBV5-1

CDR3nt: TGTGCCAGCAGCCGTAGGAGCTCCTATAATTCACCCCTCCACTTT
CDR3aa: CASSRRSSYNSPLHF
j_gene: TRBJ1-6
d_gene: NA
abundance: few
v_gene: TRBV28

CDR3nt: TGTGCCAGCAGCCTTAGCGGGACGGGAGAGACCCAGTACTTC
CDR3aa: CASSLSGTGETQYF
j_gene: TRBJ2-5
d_gene: TRBD2
abundance: NA
v_gene: TRBV27

CDR3nt: TGCAGCGTTCGTGGGGGGGCAGGTCAGCCCCAGCATTTT
CDR3aa: CSVRGGAGQPQHF
j_gene: TRBJ1-5
d_gene: NA
abundance: few
v_gene: TRBV29-1

CDR3nt: TGTGCCAGCAGCGGCCAAGGGGCGAACACTGAAGCTTTCTTT
CDR3aa: CASSGQGANTEAFF
j_gene: TRBJ1-1
d_gene: NA
abundance: few
v_gene: TRBV9

CDR3nt: TGCGCCAGCAGCCAACTAGCGGGGGGGCTAGAGACCCAGTACTTC
CDR3aa: CASSQLAGGLETQYF
j_gene: TRBJ2-5
d_gene: TRBD2
abundance: NA
v_gene: TRBV4-3

CDR3nt: TGCAGCGTTGAAAGGAATTCTGGACAGGGTGGCTACACCTTC
CDR3aa: CSVERNSGQGGYTF
j_gene: TRBJ1-2
d_gene: TRBD1
abundance: NA
v_gene: TRBV29-1

CDR3nt: TGTGCCAGCAGCCAGTTACATAATCAGCCCCAGCATTTT
CDR3aa: CASSQLHNQPQHF
j_gene: TRBJ1-5
d_gene: NA
abundance: NA
v_gene: TRBV14

CDR3nt: TGTGCCAGCAGCCCCCGAACCGGGAGTTCTGGAAACACCATATATTTT
CDR3aa: CASSPRTGSSGNTIYF
j_gene: TRBJ1-3
d_gene: NA
abundance: NA
v_gene: TRBV11-3

CDR3nt: TGCAGCGTTGATACAGGGGATATTTGGGGCTACACCTTC
CDR3aa: CSVDTGDIWGYTF
j_gene: TRBJ1-2
d_gene: TRBD1
abundance: NA
v_gene: TRBV29-1

CDR3nt: TGTGCCAGCAGTTTACTAGCGGAGTTCACAGATACGCAGTATTTT
CDR3aa: CASSLLAEFTDTQYF
j_gene: TRBJ2-3
d_gene: TRBD2
abundance: NA
v_gene: TRBV28

CDR3nt: TGTGCCAGCAGCTCCTCACCGGGACTGGCAACAGATACGCAGTATTTT
CDR3aa: CASSSSPGLATDTQYF
j_gene: TRBJ2-3
d_gene: NA
abundance: once
v_gene: TRBV5-6

CDR3nt: TGCGCCAGCAGTCAAGACAGAGCATATGGCTACACCTTC
CDR3aa: CASSQDRAYGYTF
j_gene: TRBJ1-2
d_gene: NA
abundance: NA
v_gene: TRBV5-1

CDR3nt: TGTGCCAGCAGTTTATGGTACCCCGGGACAGCGAATGAAAAACTGTTTTTT
CDR3aa: CASSLWYPGTANEKLFF
j_gene: TRBJ1-4
d_gene: TRBD1
abundance: NA
v_gene: TRBV27

CDR3nt: TGCAGCGTTGAACGGGGACAACGGTTCTACAATGAGCAGTTCTTC
CDR3aa: CSVERGQRFYNEQFF
j_gene: TRBJ2-1
d_gene: NA
abundance: NA
v_gene: TRBV29-1

CDR3nt: TGTGCCAGCAGCCCAGGGGGCACCGGGGAGCTGTTTTTT
CDR3aa: CASSPGGTGELFF
j_gene: TRBJ2-2
d_gene: TRBD1
abundance: NA
v_gene: TRBV11-2

CDR3nt: TGTGCCAGCAGTGAAGAAGCAGGACAGGTCACAGATACGCAGTATTTT
CDR3aa: CASSEEAGQVTDTQYF
j_gene: TRBJ2-3
d_gene: TRBD1
abundance: NA
v_gene: TRBV6-1

CDR3nt: TGTGCCAACAAACAGACAGGGTGGGACAATCAGCCCCAGCATTTT
CDR3aa: CANKQTGWDNQPQHF
j_gene: TRBJ1-5
d_gene: NA
abundance: NA
v_gene: TRBV21-1

CDR3nt: TGTGCCAGCAGCTTAGACAGGGGAGTCGGCACTGAAGCTTTCTTT
CDR3aa: CASSLDRGVGTEAFF
j_gene: TRBJ1-1
d_gene: NA
abundance: NA
v_gene: TRBV11-2

CDR3nt: TGTGCCAGCAGCCACGGGGGGCGCGGGTGGGATCAGCCCCAGCATTTT
CDR3aa: CASSHGGRGWDQPQHF
j_gene: TRBJ1-5
d_gene: NA
abundance: NA
v_gene: TRBV3-1/TRBV3-2

CDR3nt: TGTGCCACCAGCAGGGGGACTAGCGGGAGAGATACGCAGTATTTT
CDR3aa: CATSRGTSGRDTQYF
j_gene: TRBJ2-3
d_gene: TRBD2
abundance: NA
v_gene: TRBV15

CDR3nt: TGTGCCAGCTTAAGGACAGAAAAGGGGAGCACAGATACGCAGTATTTT
CDR3aa: CASLRTEKGSTDTQYF
j_gene: TRBJ2-3
d_gene: NA
abundance: NA
v_gene: TRBV7-9

CDR3nt: TGCGCCAGCAGCTTGGGTTCGGACTCACAGTTCTTC
CDR3aa: CASSLGSDSQFF
j_gene: TRBJ2-1
d_gene: NA
abundance: NA
v_gene: TRBV5-1

CDR3nt: TGTGCCTGGAGTCGATCCCTCCAGGGGCTGCGAAGCCTCTATGGCTACACCTTC
CDR3aa: CAWSRSLQGLRSLYGYTF
j_gene: TRBJ1-2
d_gene: NA
abundance: NA
v_gene: TRBV30

CDR3nt: TGTGCCAGCAGTTCCCCCCGGGACAGCATCACCGGGGAGCTGTTTTTT
CDR3aa: CASSSPRDSITGELFF
j_gene: TRBJ2-2
d_gene: TRBD1
abundance: NA
v_gene: TRBV27

CDR3nt: TGTGCCAGCAGTCCCGGACTAGCAGATACGCAGTATTTT
CDR3aa: CASSPGLADTQYF
j_gene: TRBJ2-3
d_gene: TRBD2
abundance: NA
v_gene: TRBV12-3/TRBV12-4

CDR3nt: TGTGCCAGCAGCTTGGGGCTCGACTCTGGAAACACCATATATTTT
CDR3aa: CASSLGLDSGNTIYF
j_gene: TRBJ1-3
d_gene: NA
abundance: NA
v_gene: TRBV5-6

CDR3nt: TGTGCCAGCAGTCGGAGACTAGCGGCGAACCGCCAAGAGACCCAGTACTTC
CDR3aa: CASSRRLAANRQETQYF
j_gene: TRBJ2-5
d_gene: TRBD2
abundance: NA
v_gene: TRBV6-6

CDR3nt: TGTGCCAGCAGCTTAGTTGACTACACAGATACGCAGTATTTT
CDR3aa: CASSLVDYTDTQYF
j_gene: TRBJ2-3
d_gene: NA
abundance: NA
v_gene: TRBV7-2

CDR3nt: TGTGCCAGCCTAGGACAGGTCGACACCGGGGAGCTGTTTTTT
CDR3aa: CASLGQVDTGELFF
j_gene: TRBJ2-2
d_gene: TRBD1
abundance: NA
v_gene: TRBV10-3

CDR3nt: TGTGCCAGCAGCTTAGCGAGCCTTTCCTCCTACGAGCAGTACTTC
CDR3aa: CASSLASLSSYEQYF
j_gene: TRBJ2-7
d_gene: NA
abundance: once
v_gene: TRBV7-6

CDR3nt: TGTGCCAGCAGCCAAGAGGGACTAGCGGAACAAGAGACCCAGTACTTC
CDR3aa: CASSQEGLAEQETQYF
j_gene: TRBJ2-5
d_gene: TRBD2
abundance: NA
v_gene: TRBV14

CDR3nt: TGCGCCAGCAGTCACTGCCCTCAGGACAGGGGGGAAAAACTGTTTTTT
CDR3aa: CASSHCPQDRGEKLFF
j_gene: TRBJ1-4
d_gene: TRBD1
abundance: once
v_gene: TRBV23-1

CDR3nt: TGTGCCAGTAGTACGGTTAAAAATCAGCCCCAGCATTTT
CDR3aa: CASSTVKNQPQHF
j_gene: TRBJ1-5
d_gene: NA
abundance: NA
v_gene: TRBV19

CDR3nt: TGCGCCAGCAGCCAAGACCAAGGGACAGACTATCAGCCCCAGCATTTT
CDR3aa: CASSQDQGTDYQPQHF
j_gene: TRBJ1-5
d_gene: TRBD1
abundance: few
v_gene: TRBV4-1

CDR3nt: TGCGCCAGCAGTCACGATAGCGGGGGGGCCGGGACAGATACGCAGTATTTT
CDR3aa: CASSHDSGGAGTDTQYF
j_gene: TRBJ2-3
d_gene: TRBD2
abundance: NA
v_gene: TRBV23-1

CDR3nt: TGTGCCAGTAGTTCCCAACGGGGCACTGAAGCTTTCTTT
CDR3aa: CASSSQRGTEAFF
j_gene: TRBJ1-1
d_gene: NA
abundance: NA
v_gene: TRBV19

CDR3nt: TGTGCCAGCAGTTTGACAGGGGTCGGGGCAACTAATGAAAAACTGTTTTTT
CDR3aa: CASSLTGVGATNEKLFF
j_gene: TRBJ1-4
d_gene: TRBD1
abundance: few
v_gene: TRBV27

CDR3nt: TGTGCCAGCAGTTCCGGGGGTCAGCCCCAGCATTTT
CDR3aa: CASSSGGQPQHF
j_gene: TRBJ1-5
d_gene: NA
abundance: NA
v_gene: TRBV6-5

CDR3nt: TGTGCCAGCAGTTCCCCACCTACTAGCGCTTACACAGATACGCAGTATTTT
CDR3aa: CASSSPPTSAYTDTQYF
j_gene: TRBJ2-3
d_gene: TRBD2
abundance: NA
v_gene: TRBV28

CDR3nt: TGTGCCATCAGTGAAGAGGGACTAGCGGGACAAGAGACCCAGTACTTC
CDR3aa: CAISEEGLAGQETQYF
j_gene: TRBJ2-5
d_gene: TRBD2
abundance: NA
v_gene: TRBV10-3

CDR3nt: TGTGCCAGCAGCCCCCTGGGGACTAGCGGTTACGGTGAGCAGTTCTTC
CDR3aa: CASSPLGTSGYGEQFF
j_gene: TRBJ2-1
d_gene: TRBD2
abundance: NA
v_gene: TRBV11-2

CDR3nt: TGTGCCAGCAGCTCGGGACAGCATCAAGAGACCCAGTACTTC
CDR3aa: CASSSGQHQETQYF
j_gene: TRBJ2-5
d_gene: TRBD1
abundance: NA
v_gene: TRBV7-9

CDR3nt: TGTGCCAGCAGCCAAGGGGCCGGGAGAACGGCAGATACGCAGTATTTT
CDR3aa: CASSQGAGRTADTQYF
j_gene: TRBJ2-3
d_gene: NA
abundance: NA
v_gene: TRBV4-2

CDR3nt: TGTGCTAGCAGCCGGACTAGCGGCTCCTACAATGAGCAGTTCTTC
CDR3aa: CASSRTSGSYNEQFF
j_gene: TRBJ2-1
d_gene: TRBD2
abundance: NA
v_gene: TRBV7-7

CDR3nt: TGTGCCAGCAGTGAATTAAAGACTAGCGGGGTTAACAATGAGCAGTTCTTC
CDR3aa: CASSELKTSGVNNEQFF
j_gene: TRBJ2-1
d_gene: TRBD2
abundance: NA
v_gene: TRBV6-1

CDR3nt: TGTGCCAGCAGCCAAGGCAGGGTACTCTACAATGAGCAGTTCTTC
CDR3aa: CASSQGRVLYNEQFF
j_gene: TRBJ2-1
d_gene: NA
abundance: NA
v_gene: TRBV3-1/TRBV3-2